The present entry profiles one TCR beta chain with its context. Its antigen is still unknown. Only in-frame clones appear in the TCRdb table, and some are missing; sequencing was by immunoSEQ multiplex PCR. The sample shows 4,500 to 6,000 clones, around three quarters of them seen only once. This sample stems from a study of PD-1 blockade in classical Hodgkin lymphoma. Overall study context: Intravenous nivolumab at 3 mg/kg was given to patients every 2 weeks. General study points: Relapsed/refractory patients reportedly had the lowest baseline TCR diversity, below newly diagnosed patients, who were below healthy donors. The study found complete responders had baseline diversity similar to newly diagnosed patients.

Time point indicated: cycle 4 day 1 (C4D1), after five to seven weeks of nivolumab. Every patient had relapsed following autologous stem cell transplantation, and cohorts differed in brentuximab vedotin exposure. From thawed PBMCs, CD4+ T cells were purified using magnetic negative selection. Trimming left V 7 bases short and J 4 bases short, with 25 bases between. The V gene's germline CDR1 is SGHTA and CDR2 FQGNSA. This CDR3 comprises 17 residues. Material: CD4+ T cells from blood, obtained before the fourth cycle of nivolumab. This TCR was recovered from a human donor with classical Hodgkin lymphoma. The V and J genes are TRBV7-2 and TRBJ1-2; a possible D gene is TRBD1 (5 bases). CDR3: CASTFTGGQGIFYGYTF. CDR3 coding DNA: TGTGCCAGCACCTTTACAGGTGGCCAAGGGATTTTCTATGGCTACACCTTC.